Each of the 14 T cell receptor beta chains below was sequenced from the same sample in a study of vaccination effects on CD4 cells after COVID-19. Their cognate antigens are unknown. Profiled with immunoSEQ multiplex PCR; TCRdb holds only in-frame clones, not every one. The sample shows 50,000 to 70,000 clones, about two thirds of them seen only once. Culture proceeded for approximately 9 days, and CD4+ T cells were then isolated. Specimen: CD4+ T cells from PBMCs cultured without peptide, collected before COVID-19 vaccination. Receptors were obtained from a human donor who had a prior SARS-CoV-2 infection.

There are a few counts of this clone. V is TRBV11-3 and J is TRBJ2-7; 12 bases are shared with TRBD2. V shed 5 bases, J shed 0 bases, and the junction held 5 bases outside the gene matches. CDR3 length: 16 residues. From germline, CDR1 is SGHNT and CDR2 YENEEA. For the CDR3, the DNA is TGTGCCAGCAGCCATGGGGGACTAGCGGGCTCCTACGAGCAGTACTTC. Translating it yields CASSHGGLAGSYEQYF.

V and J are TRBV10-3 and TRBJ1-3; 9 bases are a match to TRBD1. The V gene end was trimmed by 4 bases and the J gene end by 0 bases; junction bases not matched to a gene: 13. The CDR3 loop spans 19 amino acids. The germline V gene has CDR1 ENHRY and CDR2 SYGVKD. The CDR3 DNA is TGTGCCATCAGTGGCCGGGACAGGGTTCGAACCACCTCTGGAAACACCATATATTTT. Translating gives CAISGRDRVRTTSGNTIYF.

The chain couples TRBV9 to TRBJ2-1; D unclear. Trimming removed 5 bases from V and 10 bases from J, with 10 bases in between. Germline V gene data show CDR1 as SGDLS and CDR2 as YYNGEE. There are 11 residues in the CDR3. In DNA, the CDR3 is TGTGCCAGCAGTCGGAGTTGGGAGCAGTTCTTC. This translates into CASSRSWEQFF.

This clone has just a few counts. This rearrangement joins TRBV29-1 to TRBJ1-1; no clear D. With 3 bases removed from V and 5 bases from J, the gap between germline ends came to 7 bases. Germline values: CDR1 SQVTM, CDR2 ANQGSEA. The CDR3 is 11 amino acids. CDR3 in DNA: TGCAGCGTTGACCTAGGGACTGAAGCTTTCTTT. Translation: CSVDLGTEAFF. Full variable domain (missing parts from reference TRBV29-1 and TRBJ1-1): SAVISQKPSRDICQRGTSLTIQCQVDSQVTMMFWYRQQPGQSLTLIATANQGSEATYESGFVIDKFPISRPNLTFSTLTVSNMSPEDSSIYLCSVDLGTEAFFGQGTRLTVV.

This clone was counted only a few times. CDR3 in DNA: TGTGCTAGTGGGGTCGGGGACAGGGACCACGAGCAGTACTTC. Amino acid sequence: CASGVGDRDHEQYF. The V gene is TRBV12-5, the J gene TRBJ2-7, with 9 bases fitting TRBD1. V lost 6 bases and J lost 5; bases outside the gene matches: 8. The CDR3 consists of 14 residues. The germline V gene encodes CDR1 LGHNT and CDR2 FRNRAP.

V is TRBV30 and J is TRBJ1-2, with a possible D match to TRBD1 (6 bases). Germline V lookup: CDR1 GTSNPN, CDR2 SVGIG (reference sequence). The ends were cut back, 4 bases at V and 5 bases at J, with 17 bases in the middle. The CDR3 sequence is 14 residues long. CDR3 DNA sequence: TGTGCCTGGAACCTCGGGGGGCGATCGTATGGCTACACCTTC. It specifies CAWNLGGRSYGYTF. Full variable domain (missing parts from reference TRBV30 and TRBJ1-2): SQTIHQWPATLVQPVGSPLSLECTVEGTSNPNLYWYRQAAGRGLQLLFYSVGIGQISSEVPQNLSASRPQDRQFILSSKKLLLSDSGFYLCAWNLGGRSYGYTFGSGTRLTVV.

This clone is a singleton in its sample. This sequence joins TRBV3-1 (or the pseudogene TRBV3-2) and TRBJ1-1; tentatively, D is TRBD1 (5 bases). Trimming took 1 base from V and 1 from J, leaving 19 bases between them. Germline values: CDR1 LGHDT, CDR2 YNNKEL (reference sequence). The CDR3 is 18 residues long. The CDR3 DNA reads TGTGCCAGCAGCCAAGCCACAGGAGGAAGTAGCCCGAACACTGAAGCTTTCTTT. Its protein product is CASSQATGGSSPNTEAFF.

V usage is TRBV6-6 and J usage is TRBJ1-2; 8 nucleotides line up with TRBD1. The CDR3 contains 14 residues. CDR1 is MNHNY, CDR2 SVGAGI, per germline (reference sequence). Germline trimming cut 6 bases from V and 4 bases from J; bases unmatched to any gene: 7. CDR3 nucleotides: TGTGCCAGCAGAAGACAGGGGCGGGCCTATGGCTACACCTTC. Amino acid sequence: CASRRQGRAYGYTF.

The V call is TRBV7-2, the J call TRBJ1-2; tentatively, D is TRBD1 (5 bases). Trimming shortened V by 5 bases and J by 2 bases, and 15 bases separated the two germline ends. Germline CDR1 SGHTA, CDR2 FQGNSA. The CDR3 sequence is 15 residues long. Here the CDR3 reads CASSPTGRVNYGYTF. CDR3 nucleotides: TGTGCCAGCAGCCCTACAGGCAGGGTCAACTATGGCTACACCTTC.

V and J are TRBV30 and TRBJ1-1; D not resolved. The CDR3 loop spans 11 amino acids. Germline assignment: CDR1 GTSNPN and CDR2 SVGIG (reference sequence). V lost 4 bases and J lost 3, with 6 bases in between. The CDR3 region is CAWMSYTEAFF. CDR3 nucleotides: TGTGCCTGGATGTCATACACTGAAGCTTTCTTT. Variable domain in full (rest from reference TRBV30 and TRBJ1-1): SQTIHQWPATLVQPVGSPLSLECTVEGTSNPNLYWYRQAAGRGLQLLFYSVGIGQISSEVPQNLSASRPQDRQFILSSKKLLLSDSGFYLCAWMSYTEAFFGQGTRLTVV.

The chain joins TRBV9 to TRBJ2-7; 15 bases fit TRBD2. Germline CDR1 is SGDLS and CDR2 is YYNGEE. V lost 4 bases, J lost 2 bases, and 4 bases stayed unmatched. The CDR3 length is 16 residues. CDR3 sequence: CASSRGLAGGAYEQYF. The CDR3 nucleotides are TGTGCCAGCAGCCGAGGACTAGCGGGAGGGGCCTACGAGCAGTACTTC.

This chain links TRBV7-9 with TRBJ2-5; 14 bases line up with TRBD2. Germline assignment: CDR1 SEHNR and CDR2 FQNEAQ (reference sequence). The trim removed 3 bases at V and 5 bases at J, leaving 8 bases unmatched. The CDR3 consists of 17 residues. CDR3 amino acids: CASSFGTSGSGWETQYF. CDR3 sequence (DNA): TGTGCCAGCAGCTTCGGGACTAGCGGGAGCGGATGGGAGACCCAGTACTTC.

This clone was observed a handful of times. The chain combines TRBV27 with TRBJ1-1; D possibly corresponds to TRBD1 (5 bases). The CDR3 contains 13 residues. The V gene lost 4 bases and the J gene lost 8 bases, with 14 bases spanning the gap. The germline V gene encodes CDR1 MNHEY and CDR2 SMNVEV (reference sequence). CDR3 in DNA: TGTGCCAGCAGTTCAAGGGGATGGGCGGAAGCTTTCTTT. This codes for CASSSRGWAEAFF.

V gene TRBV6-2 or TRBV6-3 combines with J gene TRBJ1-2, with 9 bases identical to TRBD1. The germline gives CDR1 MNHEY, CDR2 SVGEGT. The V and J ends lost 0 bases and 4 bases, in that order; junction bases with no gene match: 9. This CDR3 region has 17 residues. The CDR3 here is CASSYSARADRGYGYTF. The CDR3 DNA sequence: TGTGCCAGCAGTTACTCGGCCAGAGCGGACAGGGGCTATGGCTACACCTTC.